One sample yielded the 19 T cell receptor beta chains listed below, sequenced in a study of cytomegalovirus exposure and HLA in healthy donors. Amplification used 60 Vbeta primers and 13 Jbeta primers. TCRdb's table, derived via immunoSEQ multiplex PCR, lists solely in-frame clones and lacks some. The repertoire holds around 120,000 clones, with roughly 82% as singletons. The source material was PBMCs. All receptors derive from a male donor in good health and CMV-seropositive.

This sequence joins TRBV6-5 and TRBJ1-4, with D perhaps TRBD1 (6 bases). CDR1 MNHEY and CDR2 SVGAGI come from the germline V gene. Trimming left V 4 bases short and J 6 bases short, with 12 bases between. The CDR3 totals 14 residues. CDR3 amino acids: CASSSQGMDEKLFF. The CDR3 bases are TGTGCCAGCAGTTCGCAGGGGATGGATGAAAAACTGTTTTTT.

The chain couples TRBV30 to TRBJ1-5, with TRBD1 identical over 7 bases. The germline V gene encodes CDR1 GTSNPN and CDR2 SVGIG (reference sequence). V lost 5 bases, J lost 2 bases, and 6 bases stayed unmatched. The CDR3 covers 14 residues. CDR3 in DNA: TGTGCCTGGCGGAAAACAGGGGGCAATCAGCCCCAGCATTTT. This translates into CAWRKTGGNQPQHF.

The J gene is TRBJ1-5, the V gene TRBV19, with 12 positions matching TRBD1. Germline values: CDR1 LNHDA, CDR2 SQIVND (reference sequence). V dropped 4 bases and J dropped 6; count of bases not matched to a gene: 7. This CDR3 region has 16 residues. The CDR3 loop is CASSTRDRGRVQPQHF. CDR3 DNA: TGTGCCAGTAGTACCCGGGACAGGGGGCGAGTTCAGCCCCAGCATTTT.

This chain links TRBV4-3 with TRBJ2-6; a weak D match, TRBD1 (5 bases). Trimming removed 0 bases from V and 1 base from J, with 13 bases in between. This CDR3 spans 18 amino acids. The germline V gene has CDR1 LGHNA and CDR2 YSLEER. This CDR3 is CASSQDSRVDSGANVLTF. CDR3 DNA: TGCGCCAGCAGCCAAGATAGCAGGGTCGATTCTGGGGCCAACGTCCTGACTTTC.

As DNA, the CDR3 is TGTGCCAGCAGCTTGGGAGGAGGGGGCTCCTACGAGCAGTACTTC. Amino acids: CASSLGGGGSYEQYF. The rearrangement links TRBV5-4 to TRBJ2-5; D tentatively reads TRBD1 or TRBD2 (6 bases each). The assigned J gene may be wrong: the sequence end matches TRBJ2-7 better. The CDR3 length is 15 residues. Germline values: CDR1 SGHNT, CDR2 YYREEE (reference sequence).

V is TRBV6-5 and J is TRBJ1-1; possibly TRBD1 for D (5 bases). The CDR3 has 14 amino acids. The germline CDR1 and CDR2 sequences are MNHEY and SVGAGI. V was shortened by 8 bases and J by 11 bases, with 24 bases between the two germline ends. The CDR3 is CASHVAGVEVGAFF. CDR3 sequence (DNA): TGTGCCAGCCACGTGGCGGGGGTCGAGGTTGGGGCTTTCTTT.

The chain links TRBV28 to TRBJ2-1; D remains unclear. The germline gives CDR1 MDHEN, CDR2 SYDVKM. The CDR3 runs to 12 residues. Trimming cost V 7 bases and J 8 bases, with 12 bases left between them. The CDR3 region has the DNA TGTGCCAGCACCCCAGATGGAGATGAGCAGTTCTTC. This translates into CASTPDGDEQFF.

The chain couples TRBV30 to TRBJ1-4; no definite D call. CDR1 and CDR2 (germline): GTSNPN, SVGIG (reference sequence). V lost 0 bases and J 4 bases, leaving 12 bases between the germline ends. The CDR3 is 15 residues long. CDR3 residues: CAWSVRGMSNEKLFF. Here the CDR3 DNA reads TGTGCCTGGAGTGTACGAGGGATGAGTAATGAAAAACTGTTTTTT.

The V call is TRBV7-3, the J call TRBJ2-1; D may be TRBD2 (6 bases). CDR1 and CDR2 from the germline V gene are SGHTA and FQGTGA. The CDR3 spans 15 residues. Trimming removed 5 bases at V and 0 bases at J, with 11 bases between. The CDR3 nucleotides read TGTGCCAGCAGCCCCCACGGGAGCTCCTACAATGAGCAGTTCTTC. The encoded protein is CASSPHGSSYNEQFF.

The chain links TRBV18 to TRBJ2-7, with 8 bases fitting TRBD2. With V trimmed by 4 bases and J by 3 bases, 11 bases remained unmatched. Germline assignment: CDR1 KGHSH and CDR2 LQKENI. The CDR3 is 16 residues long. The CDR3 here is CASSHSGTRRSYEQYF. As DNA, the CDR3 is TGTGCCAGCTCACATTCTGGGACTAGAAGAAGCTACGAGCAGTACTTC. The full variable domain, completed using reference TRBV18 and TRBJ2-7, is NAGVMQNPRHLVRRRGQEARLRCSPMKGHSHVYWYRQLPEEGLKFMVYLQKENIIDESGMPKERFSAEFPKEGPSILRIQQVVRGDSAAYFCASSHSGTRRSYEQYFGPGTRLTVT.

In regard to this clone: The same CDR3 is also encoded by other DNA sequences in this sample. The chain couples TRBV27 to TRBJ1-2; D remains ambiguous. The CDR3 covers 12 residues. CDR1 is MNHEY and CDR2 is SMNVEV in the germline V gene (reference sequence). The V gene lost 6 bases and the J gene lost 4 bases, with 9 bases spanning the gap. This CDR3 reads CASSSTGYGYTF. The CDR3 nucleotides read TGTGCCAGCAGCTCTACGGGCTATGGCTACACCTTC.

This rearrangement joins TRBV9 to TRBJ1-5; possibly TRBD1 for D (5 bases). CDR3 length equals 14 residues. Germline CDR1 is SGDLS and CDR2 is YYNGEE. V lost 0 bases to trimming and J lost 3 bases, with 7 bases between them. CDR3 sequence: CASSVEGANQPQHF. The CDR3 DNA is TGTGCCAGCAGCGTAGAAGGGGCCAATCAGCCCCAGCATTTT.

CDR3 amino acids: CASSLNGRAHEQFF. The CDR3 DNA sequence: TGTGCCAGCAGCTTAAACGGGAGGGCCCATGAGCAGTTCTTC. The rearrangement uses TRBV7-3 and TRBJ2-1, with 8 bases matching TRBD2. V lost 1 base and J lost 8; bases outside the gene matches: 4. This CDR3 region has 14 residues. Germline V gives CDR1 SGHTA, CDR2 FQGTGA.

Here the CDR3 reads CSVEDRQAQETQYF. CDR3 coding DNA: TGCAGCGTTGAAGATCGGCAGGCTCAAGAGACCCAGTACTTC. The J gene is TRBJ2-5, the V gene TRBV29-1; D remains unclear. The germline CDR1 and CDR2 sequences are SQVTM and ANQGSEA. V lost 0 bases and J 2 bases, leaving 10 bases between the germline ends. The CDR3 is 14 amino acids.

This clone was observed a few times. The gene calls are TRBV28 and TRBJ2-7; 9 bases are a match to TRBD1. This CDR3 spans 14 amino acids. The germline V gene encodes CDR1 MDHEN and CDR2 SYDVKM. V lost 6 bases, J lost 3 bases, and 6 bases stayed unmatched. The CDR3 region has the DNA TGTGCCAGCAGGTCCCGGGACAGGGACTACGAGCAGTACTTC. Translation gives CASRSRDRDYEQYF.

The count of this clone is one. The V call is TRBV28, the J call TRBJ2-1; 10 bases align to TRBD2. Trimming removed 4 bases from V and 6 bases from J; junction bases left unmatched: 6. Germline values: CDR1 MDHEN, CDR2 SYDVKM. This CDR3 contains 15 residues. The DNA of the CDR3 is TGTGCCAGCAGTTATACTAGCGGGACGATCAATGAGCAGTTCTTC. Its protein product is CASSYTSGTINEQFF.

V and J are TRBV28 and TRBJ1-4, with a weak D call TRBD1 (5 bases). Looked up from germline, CDR1 is MDHEN and CDR2 is SYDVKM. This CDR3 has 12 residues. V lost 5 bases, J lost 8 bases, and 9 bases lay in between. The CDR3 is CASSLRGEKLFF. Here the CDR3 DNA reads TGTGCCAGCAGTCTAAGGGGCGAAAAACTGTTTTTT.

The chain carries TRBV11-3 and TRBJ2-3; no clear D gene. V gave up 1 base and J gave up 5 bases, with 13 bases separating them. CDR1 SGHNT and CDR2 YENEEA come from the germline V gene. This CDR3 has 15 amino acids. CDR3 DNA sequence: TGTGCCAGCAGCTTAGGGTCCCCCGCAGGAGATACGCAGTATTTT. Its translation: CASSLGSPAGDTQYF.

CDR3 nucleotides: TGCGCCAGCAGCCAAGAATGGGCGGGAGTCGGTTACGAGCAGTACTTC. Translated: CASSQEWAGVGYEQYF. The chain is built from TRBV4-3 and TRBJ2-5, with 7 bases lining up with TRBD2. The J call may be mistaken, given a closer DNA end match to TRBJ2-7. The CDR3 sequence is 16 residues long. Germline assignment: CDR1 LGHNA and CDR2 YSLEER.